Sequencing of this TCR beta chain was carried out in a study of identical twins. The length of the CDR3 is 14 residues. CDR1 DFQATT and CDR2 SNEGSKA come from the germline V gene (reference sequence). Trimming took 6 bases from V and 11 from J; bases not matched to a gene: 15. Points from the study as a whole: Within twin pairs, the out-of-frame alpha sequences they shared showed excess low generation probability.

From the 5' RACE reads, TCRdb called clonotypes with MiXCR, one entry per CDR3 protein. The table has roughly 500,000 distinct CDR3 sequences, around 20% seen once. In its sample, this clonotype was seen a few times. The antigen is unknown. The same data also went into a second study, on T cells expressing NK-cell markers. In that study: CD3+CD56+NKG2C+, CD3+CD56+NKG2C- and CD3+CD56-NKG2C+ T cells, once sorted, supplied the TCR beta repertoires.

Sample: CD4+ T cells sorted from blood. This sequence joins TRBV20-1 and TRBJ2-1; 8 nucleotides align to TRBD2. This TCR was sampled from a woman between 18 and 30 years old in good health. CDR3 coding DNA: TGCAGTGCGGCCCGGGAGGGGCTTACGTCCAAGCAGTTCTTC. Translation: CSAAREGLTSKQFF.